This note documents a single TCR beta chain sequence. The data originate from a study of blood T cell repertoires in COVID-19. Study context: Donors in the United States, Italy and Spain gave samples during acute or convalescent COVID-19. Sample material is recorded as cDNA or gDNA derived from T cells, B-cell-depleted T cells, or PBMCs.

Original data processing: Nucleated cell number was recorded as an estimate derived from reference gene primer amplification. Produced via immunoSEQ multiplex PCR; TCRdb's table is partial and in-frame only. Clonal size and the V and J genes are those of that table, whereas D and trimming came from the DNA. The profile shows over 75,000 clones, 80% to 95% of them singletons. This TCR was sampled from a human donor with active COVID-19. The donor label of this sample is uncertain. The sequenced sample was peripheral blood.

The CDR3 DNA follows: TGTGCCAGCAGCTGGAGACAGGGACGAAGTGAAAAACTGTTTTTT. Its protein product is CASSWRQGRSEKLFF. This chain joins TRBV5-6 and TRBJ1-4; 7 nucleotides line up with TRBD1. J lost 7 bases, V lost 3 bases, and 9 bases had no gene match. Germline assignment: CDR1 SGHDT and CDR2 YYEEEE. The CDR3 has 15 residues. Filled out from reference TRBV5-6 and TRBJ1-4, the complete variable domain reads DAGVTQSPTHLIKTRGQQVTLRCSPKSGHDTVSWYQQALGQGPQFIFQYYEEEERQRGNFPDRFSGHQFPNYSSELNVNALLLGDSALYLCASSWRQGRSEKLFFGSGTQLSVL.